The 2 T cell receptor beta chains below come from one sample, sequenced in a study of T cells in Graves' hyperthyroidism and ophthalmopathy. The source material, RNA transcripts, was used to amplify TCR beta CDR3 regions. A first-round RT-PCR of the TCR CDR3 used the HTBI primer set. One entry per CDR3 protein results from TCRdb running MiXCR on the multiplex PCR reads. The sample lists 500,000 to 650,000 distinct CDR3 sequences, 12% to 15% occurring once. Sequences were obtained from blood. Receptor source: a woman aged 40-49 years with Graves' hyperthyroidism.

The V gene is TRBV18, the J gene TRBJ1-2; no firm D call. Germline-derived CDR1 and CDR2 are KGHSH and LQKENI. Trimming took off 2 bases at V and 6 bases at J, with 10 bases between the two ends. The CDR3 spans 13 residues. DNA of the CDR3: TGTGCCAGCTCACCAGATAGGGAAAATGGCTACACCTTC. Translating gives CASSPDRENGYTF.

This clonotype was observed many times. CDR3 sequence reads: CASRTGSDQPQHF. The CDR3 bases are TGTGCCAGCAGAACAGGGTCGGATCAGCCCCAGCATTTT. The chain recombines TRBV28 with TRBJ1-5; D is possibly TRBD1 (6 bases). CDR1 is MDHEN and CDR2 is SYDVKM in the germline V gene. The germline V and J ends were trimmed by 6 bases and 5 bases, with 11 bases remaining between them. This CDR3 has 13 residues.